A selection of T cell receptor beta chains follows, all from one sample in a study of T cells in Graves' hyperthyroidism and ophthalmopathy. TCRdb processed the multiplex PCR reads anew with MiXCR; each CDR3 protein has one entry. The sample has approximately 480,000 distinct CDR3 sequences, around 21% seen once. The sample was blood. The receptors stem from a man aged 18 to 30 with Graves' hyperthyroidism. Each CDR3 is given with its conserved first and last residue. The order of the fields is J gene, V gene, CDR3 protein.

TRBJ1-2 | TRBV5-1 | CASSLGWKGDGYTF
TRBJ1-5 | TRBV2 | CASSAGPNSNQPQHF
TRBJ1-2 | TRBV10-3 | CAISETPSREYGYTF
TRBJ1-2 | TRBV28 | CASSFGRDRVYGYTF
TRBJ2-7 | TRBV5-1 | CASSLGPGGVNEQYF
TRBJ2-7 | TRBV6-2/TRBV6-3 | CASSYRTGNSYEQYF
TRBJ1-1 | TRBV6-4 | CASRGETGLSPNTEAFF
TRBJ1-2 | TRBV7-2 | CASSPPSVRGGYTF
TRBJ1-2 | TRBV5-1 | CATRTGGRGAYGYTF
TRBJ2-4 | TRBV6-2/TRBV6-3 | CASTQGGGVGPNIQYF
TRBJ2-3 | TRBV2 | CASREMADTQYF
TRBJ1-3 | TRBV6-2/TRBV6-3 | CAGSVTGRRSGNTIYF
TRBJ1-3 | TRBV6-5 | CASSYSRAGGNTIYF
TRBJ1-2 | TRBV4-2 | CASSQWDGSNYGYTF
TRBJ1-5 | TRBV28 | CASSLGGAKQPQHF
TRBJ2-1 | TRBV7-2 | CASSLASGGLSSYNEQFF
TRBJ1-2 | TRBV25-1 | CASSEVGQINYGYTF
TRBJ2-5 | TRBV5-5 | CASSLPGKETQYF
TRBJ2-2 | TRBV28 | CASSLWAGTGAGELFF
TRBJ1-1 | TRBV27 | CASRKATGTEAFF
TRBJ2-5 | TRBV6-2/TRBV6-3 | CASSFGGAPWQETQYF
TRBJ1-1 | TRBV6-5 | CASSQPGGDTEAFF
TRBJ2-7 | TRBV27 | CASSLGRTTYEQYF
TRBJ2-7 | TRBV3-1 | CASSPIAGGSTYEQYF
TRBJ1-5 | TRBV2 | CASSASGKGNQPQHF
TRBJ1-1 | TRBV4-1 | CASSHPLGGRRVDTEAFF
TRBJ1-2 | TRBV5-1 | CASSSDTGDYGYTF
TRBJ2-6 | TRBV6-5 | CASSSRPGTGANVLTF
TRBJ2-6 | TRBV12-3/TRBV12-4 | CASSFGTVNVLTF
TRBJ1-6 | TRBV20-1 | CSARGVPYNSPLHF
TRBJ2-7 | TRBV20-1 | CSARSLDGGVTYEQYF
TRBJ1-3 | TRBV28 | CASSPPVPSPPGNTIYF
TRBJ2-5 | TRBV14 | CASSQDLNTQTQYF
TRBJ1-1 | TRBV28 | CASSLRGITWGTEAFF
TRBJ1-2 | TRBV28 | CASWDSPYVYTF
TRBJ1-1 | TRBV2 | CASSEETGPKAFF
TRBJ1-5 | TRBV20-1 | CSALEYSNQPQHF
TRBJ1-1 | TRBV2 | CASIAQEDTEAFF
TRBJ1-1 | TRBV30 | CAWRKLRLGTEAFF
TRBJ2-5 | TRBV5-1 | CASSLEPAGGQETQYF
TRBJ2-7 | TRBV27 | CASSPGTSMYEQYF
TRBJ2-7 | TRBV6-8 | CASSPHRLAGGTYEQYF
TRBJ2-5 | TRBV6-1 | CAISGSPFERETQYF